This TCR beta chain was captured in a study of CD8 T cells in ankylosing spondylitis. Study-level points and caveats: Reportedly, significant enrichment of disease-linked clones occurred in matched ankylosing spondylitis synovial fluid.

TCRdb re-called the 5' RACE reads with MiXCR, one entry per CDR3 protein. The data show 350,000 or so distinct CDR3 sequences, with around 10% seen just once and 8% to 9.5% held by the top ten. Ten or more counts support this clonotype. The antigen is not known. The CDR3 has 13 residues. The V gene lost 5 bases and the J gene lost 1 base, with 11 bases spanning the gap. From germline, CDR1 is DFQATT and CDR2 SNEGSKA (reference sequence). The source of this sequence is a female donor with ankylosing spondylitis or in good health (not recorded which). The V call is TRBV20-1, the J call TRBJ1-1; D might be TRBD1 (5 bases). The sample comprised blood, either unsorted or a sorted T cell fraction (not recorded which). CDR3 coding DNA: TGCAGTGCTGCCCGGGGGACGAACACTGAAGCTTTCTTT. Its protein product is CSAARGTNTEAFF.